This entry describes one T cell receptor beta chain. Antigen specificity is unknown. The data stem from a study of a mutant IDH1 vaccine in newly diagnosed glioma. Background on the study: Vaccination of patients was performed eight times, in weeks 1, 3, 5, 7, 11, 15, 19 and 23. With temozolomide cycles, or 4-6 weeks after radiotherapy alone, vaccination was started.

V was cut by 4 bases and J by 0 bases, with 18 bases left in between. The CDR3 spans 18 residues. Germline V lookup: CDR1 PRHDT, CDR2 FYEKMQ (reference sequence). As to time point: week 23, last vaccination. Every vaccine dose comprised 300 ug of mutant IDH1 20-mer peptide plus topical imiquimod. Tumors from donors were new WHO grade 3 or 4 IDH1-mutant astrocytomas with ATRX loss. Profiling relied on immunoSEQ multiplex PCR, and the TCRdb table lists in-frame clones only, not all of them. The profile shows around 34,000 clones, approximately 80% of them singletons. This chain joins TRBV13 and TRBJ1-4; weak D call: TRBD1 (6 bases). The sample consisted of PBMCs, taken from a glioma patient whose treatment included an IDH1 peptide vaccine. The source is a man aged 35 to 55 with glioma. In DNA, the CDR3 is TGTGCCAGCAGCTCAGCGACAGGTATTAGAGCAACTAATGAAAAACTGTTTTTT. Its translation is CASSSATGIRATNEKLFF.